This paragraph covers one TCR beta chain sequence. The target antigen is unknown. This sample stems from a study of PD-1 blockade in mismatch repair-deficient tumors. Study as a whole: Enrolled about 2013-2017, patients had progressing, pretreated mismatch repair-deficient cancers of about a dozen types. Study results and caveats: Tumor-resident clones, often undetectable pretreatment in blood, expanded then contracted after pembrolizumab.

Repertoires were generated with immunoSEQ multiplex PCR, while TCRdb's copy carries only in-frame clones and drops some. The top ten clones hold about 1% of a sample with around 40,000 clones, over 70% of them seen once. The CDR3 has 13 residues. Between the trimmed V and J ends, which lost 2 bases and 1 base, there was a span of 5 bases. Germline assignment: CDR1 SEHNR and CDR2 FQNEAQ (reference sequence). The rearrangement joins TRBV7-9 to TRBJ1-1, with D unclear. The source material was PBMCs, sampled 38 to 40 weeks after starting pembrolizumab. The clonotype originates from an adult with mismatch repair-deficient cancer. CDR3 loop: CASSLSGNTEAFF. The DNA for the CDR3 is TGTGCCAGCAGCTTATCAGGGAACACTGAAGCTTTCTTT.